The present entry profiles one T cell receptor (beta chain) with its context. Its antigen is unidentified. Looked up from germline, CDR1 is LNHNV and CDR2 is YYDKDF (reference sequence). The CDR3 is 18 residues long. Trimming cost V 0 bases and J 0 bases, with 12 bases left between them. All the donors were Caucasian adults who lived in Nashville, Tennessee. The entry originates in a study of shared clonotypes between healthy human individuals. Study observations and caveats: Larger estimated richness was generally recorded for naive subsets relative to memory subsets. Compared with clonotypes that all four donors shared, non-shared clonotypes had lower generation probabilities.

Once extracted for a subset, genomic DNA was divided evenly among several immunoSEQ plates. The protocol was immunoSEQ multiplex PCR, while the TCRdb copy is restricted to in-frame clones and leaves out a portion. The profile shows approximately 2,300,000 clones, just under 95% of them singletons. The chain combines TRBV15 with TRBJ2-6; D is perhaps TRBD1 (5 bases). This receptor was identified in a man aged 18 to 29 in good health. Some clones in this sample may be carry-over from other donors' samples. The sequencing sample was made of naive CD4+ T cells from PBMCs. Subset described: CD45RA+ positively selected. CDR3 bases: TGTGCCACCAGCAGAGACGGACGGACATTCTCTGGGGCCAACGTCCTGACTTTC. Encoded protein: CATSRDGRTFSGANVLTF.